The TCR beta chain described here comes from a study of cytomegalovirus exposure and HLA in healthy donors. Points from the study as a whole: A later analysis showed HLA-associated TCR beta chains outstripping equally common others in clonal expansion. Analyzed later, most CMV-associated TCR beta chains appeared HLA-restricted.

About this clone itself: The antigen is undetermined.

It was with 60 Vbeta and 13 Jbeta primers that the PCR ran. In the original processing: Later work found around 80 million unique TCR beta chains, with some 11 million shared. Repertoires were generated with immunoSEQ multiplex PCR, while TCRdb's copy carries only in-frame clones and drops some. V, J and clone size derive from that table, while D and trimming were established from the DNA sequence. The sample contains more than 95,000 clones, approximately 82% of which appear only once. The trim removed 8 bases at V and 6 bases at J, leaving 17 bases unmatched. There are 16 residues in the CDR3. The germline V gene encodes CDR1 SGHRS and CDR2 YFSETQ.

The chain links TRBV5-1 to TRBJ2-3; 8 bases align to TRBD2. The origin of this receptor is a man between 40 and 49 years old in good health and CMV-seropositive. Sequenced: PBMCs. As DNA, the CDR3 is TGCGCCAGTAGCGAGGCGGGAGGAGCCCTAGCGGATACGCAGTATTTT. Translating it yields CASSEAGGALADTQYF.